A single sample gave rise to the 27 T cell receptor beta chains below, sequenced in a study of shared clonotypes between healthy human individuals. Sequenced by immunoSEQ multiplex PCR; TCRdb stores in-frame clones only, minus some. The sample includes some 530,000 clones, 78% of them seen just once. The sample was PBMCs. The source of these receptors is a woman between 40 and 50 years old in good health. Some clones in this sample may be carry-over from other donors' samples.

The rearrangement uses TRBV5-6 and TRBJ2-7; 7 bases map to TRBD1. This CDR3 has 15 residues. From germline, CDR1 is SGHDT and CDR2 YYEEEE. The junction had 11 bases not matched to a gene; V was cut back by 3 bases and J by 5 bases. The chain's CDR3 is CASSSFLDRAHEQYF. CDR3 DNA sequence: TGTGCCAGCAGCTCTTTTCTCGACAGGGCCCACGAGCAGTACTTC.

The chain is built from TRBV28 and TRBJ1-4, with 9 bases matching TRBD1. Germline V gene lookup returns CDR1 MDHEN and CDR2 SYDVKM. The CDR3 loop spans 15 amino acids. V shed 3 bases and J 8 bases; nucleotides not matched to a gene: 7. The CDR3 DNA follows: TGTGCCAGCAGTTTTGCGGGACAGGGACTAGAAAAACTGTTTTTT. Protein sequence: CASSFAGQGLEKLFF.

The chain links TRBV2 to TRBJ2-5; 8 positions match TRBD2. J lost 4 bases, V lost 7 bases, and 5 bases had no gene match. The V gene's germline CDR1 is SNHLY and CDR2 FYNNEI. The CDR3 runs to 13 residues. The CDR3 nucleotides read TGTGCCAGCACAAGGACTAGCCTAGAGACCCAGTACTTC. Translation gives CASTRTSLETQYF.

The rearrangement joins TRBV28 to TRBJ1-5; the D gene is possibly TRBD1 (5 bases). Per the germline V gene, CDR1 is MDHEN and CDR2 is SYDVKM. Trimming left V 6 bases short and J 0 bases short, with 15 bases between. The CDR3 sequence is 16 residues long. CDR3 amino acids: CASSGMGRYSNQPQHF. CDR3 sequence (DNA): TGTGCCAGCAGCGGAATGGGACGGTATAGCAATCAGCCCCAGCATTTT.

The chain has TRBV9 and TRBJ1-2, with D maybe TRBD1 (6 bases). Germline CDR1 and CDR2: SGDLS and YYNGEE. The CDR3 is 15 amino acids. V was trimmed by 3 bases and J by 0 bases, leaving 12 bases between them. The CDR3: CASSAGQSPNYGYTF. The CDR3 bases are TGTGCCAGCAGCGCAGGACAGTCTCCTAACTATGGCTACACCTTC.

Remarks on this clone: The identical CDR3 is also encoded by other nucleotide sequences in the sample. The J gene is TRBJ2-1, the V gene TRBV13; either TRBD1 or TRBD2 may supply D (5 bases each). CDR1 is PRHDT, CDR2 FYEKMQ, per germline (reference sequence). V dropped 3 bases and J dropped 0 bases, with 9 bases sitting between them. The CDR3 is made up of 15 amino acids. CDR3 DNA sequence: TGTGCCAGCAGCTTGGCAGGGAGCTCCTACAATGAGCAGTTCTTC. This encodes CASSLAGSSYNEQFF.

This clone was counted a single time. This chain links TRBV5-1 with TRBJ2-2; D may correspond to TRBD1 or TRBD2 (5 bases each). Germline loops: CDR1 SGHRS, CDR2 YFSETQ. V was clipped by 1 base and J by 0 bases, with 10 bases between them. The CDR3 totals 16 residues. CDR3 bases: TGCGCCAGCAGCTTGCCCGGGACGGCGAACACCGGGGAGCTGTTTTTT. Translated, it gives CASSLPGTANTGELFF.

The J gene is TRBJ2-1, the V gene TRBV25-1, with TRBD2 as a possible D gene (5 bases). The CDR3 covers 13 residues. Trimming stripped 4 bases from V and 7 bases from J, with 11 bases between. Germline lookup yields CDR1 MGHDK and CDR2 SYGVNS. The CDR3 region is CASSVRAGNEQFF. CDR3 coding DNA: TGTGCCAGCAGTGTTCGCGCGGGTAATGAGCAGTTCTTC.

The rearrangement joins TRBV2 to TRBJ2-7; D might be TRBD1 (6 bases). Looked up from germline, CDR1 is SNHLY and CDR2 is FYNNEI. CDR3 length equals 13 residues. The V end lost 8 bases, the J end lost 2 bases, and 13 bases lay between the germline ends. The CDR3 protein is CASGAGVAYEQYF. In DNA, the CDR3 is TGTGCCAGCGGGGCAGGGGTGGCCTACGAGCAGTACTTC.

A single count supports this clone. V is TRBV11-2 and J is TRBJ2-5; no reliable D call. The germline V gene has CDR1 SGHAT and CDR2 FQNNGV. V lost 4 bases and J 1 base, leaving 22 bases between the germline ends. The CDR3 is 18 amino acids. CDR3 amino acids: CASSSFLSVLKGQETQYF. The CDR3 DNA reads TGTGCCAGCAGCTCCTTTCTAAGTGTATTGAAAGGCCAAGAGACCCAGTACTTC.

The chain has TRBV2 and TRBJ2-5, with a possible D match to TRBD2 (5 bases). The CDR3 sequence is 13 residues long. Trimming shortened V by 8 bases and J by 3 bases, and 13 bases separated the two germline ends. Germline CDR1 and CDR2: SNHLY and FYNNEI. CDR3 residues: CASGRRLEETQYF. CDR3 sequence (DNA): TGTGCCAGCGGACGGAGGCTGGAAGAGACCCAGTACTTC. The full variable domain, in which reference TRBV2 and TRBJ2-5 provide the parts outside the CDR3, is EPEVTQTPSHQVTQMGQEVILRCVPISNHLYFYWYRQILGQKVEFLVSFYNNEISEKSEIFDDQFSVERPDGSNFTLKIRSTKLEDSAMYFCASGRRLEETQYFGPGTRLLVL.

This rearrangement joins TRBV5-4 to TRBJ2-3; TRBD1 aligns across 8 bases. The junction had 12 bases not matched to a gene; V was cut back by 4 bases and J by 5 bases. In germline, CDR1 is SGHNT, CDR2 YYREEE (reference sequence). The CDR3 has 16 residues. DNA for the CDR3: TGTGCCAGCAGCGCCACTTCAGGGGGCGCGGGAGATACGCAGTATTTT. Protein: CASSATSGGAGDTQYF.

Only a few counts were recorded for this clone. V is TRBV30 and J is TRBJ1-1, with 7 bases that match TRBD1. The CDR3 loop spans 14 amino acids. The J segment lost 9 bases and the V segment lost 0 bases, leaving 10 bases of the junction unmatched. The germline V gene has CDR1 GTSNPN and CDR2 SVGIG (reference sequence). CDR3 nucleotides: TGTGCCTGGAGTGTAGGTTTGGGACAGACTAAAGCTTTCTTT. Translated, it gives CAWSVGLGQTKAFF.

The chain joins TRBV28 to TRBJ2-1, with 10 bases aligning to TRBD2. This CDR3 contains 16 residues. With V trimmed by 1 base and J by 8 bases, 8 bases remained unmatched. Germline CDR1 is MDHEN and CDR2 is SYDVKM. Here the CDR3 reads CASSLLSSGSLDEQFF. The CDR3 bases are TGTGCCAGCAGTTTATTATCTAGCGGGAGTTTGGATGAGCAGTTCTTC.

The chain has TRBV10-3 and TRBJ2-2; 10 nucleotides agree with TRBD2. The germline V gene encodes CDR1 ENHRY and CDR2 SYGVKD. The CDR3 has 16 amino acids. V dropped 4 bases and J dropped 6; count of bases not matched to a gene: 8. In nucleotides, the CDR3 is TGTGCCATCAGTGGGAGACTAGCGGGCGGGGCCGGGGAGCTGTTTTTT. Amino acid sequence: CAISGRLAGGAGELFF.

The gene calls are TRBV10-3 and TRBJ1-1; D unresolved. Germline loops: CDR1 ENHRY, CDR2 SYGVKD. V was trimmed by 3 bases and J by 10 bases, leaving 12 bases between them. The CDR3 is made up of 12 amino acids. In DNA, the CDR3 is TGTGCCATCAGTGATCACGTTGAGTCAGCTTTCTTT. Translating it yields CAISDHVESAFF.

This chain joins TRBV2 and TRBJ2-2; TRBD1 matches at 7 bases. Germline CDR1 is SNHLY and CDR2 is FYNNEI. CDR3 size: 13 residues. With V trimmed by 9 bases and J by 3 bases, 4 bases remained unmatched. CDR3 in DNA: TGTGCCAGTACAACAGGGGACACCGGGGAGCTGTTTTTT. Protein: CASTTGDTGELFF. The full variable domain, its missing parts supplied by reference TRBV2 and TRBJ2-2, is EPEVTQTPSHQVTQMGQEVILRCVPISNHLYFYWYRQILGQKVEFLVSFYNNEISEKSEIFDDQFSVERPDGSNFTLKIRSTKLEDSAMYFCASTTGDTGELFFGEGSRLTVL.

As concerns this clone: A read error may account for a junction end that differs from germline. The J gene is TRBJ2-7, the V gene TRBV5-6; D is uncertain. CDR3 length equals 11 residues. The V gene's germline CDR1 is SGHDT and CDR2 YYEEEE. The CDR3 loop reads CASSSRYGQYF. The CDR3 nucleotides read TGTGCCAGCAGCTCCCGTTACGGGCAGTACTTC. Full variable domain (rest looked up from reference TRBV5-6 and TRBJ2-7): DAGVTQSPTHLIKTRGQQVTLRCSPKSGHDTVSWYQQALGQGPQFIFQYYEEEERQRGNFPDRFSGHQFPNYSSELNVNALLLGDSALYLCASSSRYGQYFGPGTRLTVT.

CDR3 in amino acids: CASSREGTAPYGYTF. The CDR3 nucleotides are TGTGCCAGCAGCCGAGAGGGGACAGCCCCCTATGGCTACACCTTC. This chain links TRBV28 with TRBJ1-2; 7 bases line up with TRBD1. The CDR3 spans 15 residues. V lost 6 bases and J lost 4; bases outside the gene matches: 11. Per the germline V gene, CDR1 is MDHEN and CDR2 is SYDVKM.

V usage is TRBV6-6 and J usage is TRBJ2-2; D may correspond to TRBD1 or TRBD2 (5 bases each). V shed 6 bases and J shed 6 bases, with 14 bases lying between them. Germline V gene data show CDR1 as MNHNY and CDR2 as SVGAGI (reference sequence). This CDR3 region has 14 residues. CDR3 sequence reads: CASRGDPQSGELFF. In DNA form, the CDR3 reads TGTGCCAGCAGGGGGGACCCGCAATCCGGGGAGCTGTTTTTT.

The chain links TRBV2 to TRBJ2-7; tentative D call: TRBD1 (5 bases). V lost 8 bases and J lost 1, with 9 bases in between. The CDR3 runs 12 residues. Germline-derived CDR1 and CDR2 are SNHLY and FYNNEI. Here the CDR3 DNA reads TGTGCCAGCGGTTGGACATCCTACGAGCAGTACTTC. Protein: CASGWTSYEQYF. Based on the CDR3 plus reference TRBV2 and TRBJ2-7, the full variable domain is EPEVTQTPSHQVTQMGQEVILRCVPISNHLYFYWYRQILGQKVEFLVSFYNNEISEKSEIFDDQFSVERPDGSNFTLKIRSTKLEDSAMYFCASGWTSYEQYFGPGTRLTVT.

This clone has only one observation. The chain employs TRBV27 and TRBJ2-1; D may be TRBD2 (5 bases). The ends were cut back, 5 bases at V and 3 bases at J, with 14 bases in the middle. CDR1 and CDR2 from the germline V gene are MNHEY and SMNVEV (reference sequence). The CDR3 loop spans 15 amino acids. CDR3: CASSPDWAGYNEQFF. The CDR3 nucleotides read TGTGCCAGCAGTCCCGACTGGGCGGGCTACAATGAGCAGTTCTTC.

This chain connects TRBV30 to TRBJ2-7; maybe TRBD2 (6 bases). There are 11 residues in the CDR3. The germline CDR1 and CDR2 sequences are GTSNPN and SVGIG (reference sequence). V dropped 5 bases and J dropped 7 bases, with 12 bases sitting between them. The CDR3 DNA sequence: TGTGCCTGGCAAACTGGGGGGGAGCAGTACTTC. This codes for CAWQTGGEQYF.

In its sample, this clone was seen a few times. The rearrangement uses TRBV9 and TRBJ1-2; tentatively, D is TRBD1 (6 bases). V lost 5 bases to trimming and J lost 7 bases, with 24 bases between them. The V gene's germline CDR1 is SGDLS and CDR2 YYNGEE. CDR3 length equals 16 residues. CDR3 DNA sequence: TGTGCCAGCAGTGCGACGAACGCAGGGGTGTTGGGTGGCTACACCTTC. Protein product: CASSATNAGVLGGYTF. The variable domain in full, completed from reference TRBV9 and TRBJ1-2, reads DSGVTQTPKHLITATGQRVTLRCSPRSGDLSVYWYQQSLDQGLQFLIQYYNGEERAKGNILERFSAQQFPDLHSELNLSSLELGDSALYFCASSATNAGVLGGYTFGSGTRLTVV.

In regard to this clone: Within the sample, other DNA sequences also encode this same CDR3. This rearrangement joins TRBV29-1 to TRBJ2-4, with D perhaps assigned TRBD1 or TRBD2 (5 bases each). Germline CDR1 SQVTM, CDR2 ANQGSEA. The V gene lost 4 bases and the J gene lost 6 bases, with 13 bases spanning the gap. This CDR3 region has 13 residues. CDR3: CSVAIPGPNIQYF. Written as DNA, the CDR3 is TGCAGCGTTGCTATTCCGGGACCAAACATTCAGTACTTC.

The chain is built from TRBV4-3 and TRBJ1-1; 7 nucleotides match TRBD1. CDR1 and CDR2 (germline): LGHNA, YSLEER. V lost 6 bases and J lost 11; bases outside the gene matches: 12. The CDR3 runs 13 residues. CDR3 protein: CASSHLGRGSAFF. CDR3 nucleotides: TGCGCCAGCAGTCATCTAGGCAGGGGGTCGGCTTTCTTT.

The genes are TRBV6-1 and TRBJ2-1; the D gene could be TRBD1 or TRBD2 (5 bases each). The CDR3 totals 14 residues. The germline gives CDR1 MNHNS, CDR2 SASEGT. This CDR3 is CASGALTSYNEQFF. The CDR3 DNA reads TGTGCATCCGGGGCGCTAACAAGCTACAATGAGCAGTTCTTC.